These 29 T cell receptor beta chains originate from one sample sequenced in a study of blood T cell repertoires in COVID-19 (dated by TCRdb to 2018 to 2021). Library preparation employed the immunoSEQ multiplex PCR assay. The clones in this table, taken by TCRdb from immuneACCESS, are in-frame only. Not every clone is retained; where verified, under half of the shortfall comes from an unresolved V gene, and the cause of the rest is unknown. This sample has about 90,000 clones in its table, and roughly 86% of those were observed once. Roughly 17% of the sample is taken by the ten largest. The sample taken for sequencing was peripheral blood. The receptor set was obtained from a human donor in a cohort sampled during active COVID-19.

V gene TRBV18 combines with J gene TRBJ1-1; TRBD1 might be the D (5 bases). This CDR3 is 15 amino acids long. Germline CDR1 KGHSH, CDR2 LQKENI. V was cut by 3 bases and J by 0 bases, with 11 bases left in between. Written as DNA, the CDR3 is TGTGCCAGCTCACCGGAGGGGCAGATGAACACTGAAGCTTTCTTT. This translates into CASSPEGQMNTEAFF.

The gene calls are TRBV20-1 and TRBJ2-7; 13 bases map to TRBD2. V dropped 3 bases and J dropped 2; count of bases not matched to a gene: 4. CDR1 is DFQATT, CDR2 SNEGSKA, per germline (reference sequence). The CDR3 covers 15 residues. The CDR3 nucleotides read TGCAGTGCTAGTGAGACTAGCGGGGGGCCCTACGAGCAGTACTTC. It yields the protein CSASETSGGPYEQYF.

This clone was counted a few times. The gene calls are TRBV6-5 and TRBJ1-2, with 7 bases lining up with TRBD1. Trimming cost V 6 bases and J 0 bases; bases outside gene matches: 7. The CDR3 contains 15 residues. In germline, CDR1 is MNHEY, CDR2 SVGAGI. CDR3 protein: CASSSAGQPNYGYTF. CDR3 coding DNA: TGTGCCAGCAGCTCCGCGGGACAGCCTAACTATGGCTACACCTTC.

This chain joins TRBV4-2 and TRBJ1-6; the D is unclear. The germline V gene encodes CDR1 LGHNA and CDR2 YNFKEQ. With 0 bases removed from V and 0 bases from J, the gap between germline ends came to 9 bases. This CDR3 contains 17 residues. The DNA for the CDR3 is TGTGCCAGCAGCCAAGAATACGAGAGCTCCTATAATTCACCCCTCCACTTT. This encodes CASSQEYESSYNSPLHF.

This chain joins TRBV2 and TRBJ1-3; 7 bases are a match to TRBD1. CDR1 and CDR2 (germline): SNHLY, FYNNEI. The CDR3 runs 15 residues. The trim removed 5 bases at V and 2 bases at J, leaving 6 bases unmatched. CDR3 in amino acids: CASSTDRVPGNTIYF. The DNA for the CDR3 is TGTGCCAGCAGTACAGACAGGGTACCTGGAAACACCATATATTTT.

This clone was seen once. J is TRBJ1-3 and V is TRBV19; 10 bases are shared with TRBD1. CDR3 size: 15 residues. Unmatched junction bases numbered 2, after V lost 5 bases and J lost 1 base. Germline CDR1 reads LNHDA; CDR2 reads SQIVND (reference sequence). CDR3 protein: CASSQDRGSGNTIYF. The DNA of the CDR3 is TGTGCCAGTAGTCAGGACAGGGGGTCTGGAAACACCATATATTTT.

The chain links TRBV4-3 to TRBJ2-4, with TRBD1 matching 7 bases. Trimming took 4 bases from V and 1 from J; bases not matched to a gene: 4. CDR1 is LGHNA, CDR2 YSLEER, per germline. CDR3 length: 15 amino acids. The CDR3 here is CASSPTGDAKNIQYF. The DNA for the CDR3 is TGCGCCAGCAGCCCAACAGGGGACGCCAAAAACATTCAGTACTTC.

The genes are TRBV7-2 and TRBJ2-7, with 7 bases lining up with TRBD1. J was trimmed by 0 bases and V by 6 bases; bases with no gene match: 11. The CDR3 sequence is 16 residues long. Germline CDR1 reads SGHTA; CDR2 reads FQGNSA. The CDR3 sequence: CASRREAGDSSYEQYF. CDR3 DNA: TGTGCCAGCAGACGTGAAGCCGGGGACAGCTCCTACGAGCAGTACTTC.

The chain employs TRBV5-1 and TRBJ1-4; maybe TRBD1 (5 bases). CDR1 and CDR2 from the germline V gene are SGHRS and YFSETQ. The CDR3 is 15 residues long. The V end was cut by 4 bases, the J end by 3 bases, with 13 bases between. The CDR3 sequence: CASSRTGGPNEKLFF. Here the CDR3 DNA reads TGCGCCAGCAGCCGTACAGGAGGGCCTAATGAAAAACTGTTTTTT.

This clone was seen only a few times. The V gene is TRBV11-1, the J gene TRBJ1-5; possible D gene TRBD1, 5 bases. The CDR3 loop spans 12 amino acids. Germline V gene data show CDR1 as SGHAT and CDR2 as FQDESV (reference sequence). V was trimmed by 2 bases and J by 7 bases, leaving 6 bases between them. The CDR3 DNA reads TGTGCCAGCAGCTTAAGGGGCCAGCCCCAGCATTTT. Protein product: CASSLRGQPQHF.

This chain joins TRBV9 and TRBJ1-1; D may be TRBD1 (6 bases). Per the germline V gene, CDR1 is SGDLS and CDR2 is YYNGEE. The V end was cut by 0 bases, the J end by 7 bases, with 13 bases between. CDR3 length: 14 residues. CDR3 region: CASSVEARGYEAFF. CDR3 DNA sequence: TGTGCCAGCAGCGTAGAGGCAAGGGGGTATGAAGCTTTCTTT.

The chain carries TRBV11-2 and TRBJ1-1; D not resolved. The V end lost 0 bases, the J end lost 11 bases, and 13 bases lay between the germline ends. Germline V lookup: CDR1 SGHAT, CDR2 FQNNGV. The CDR3 runs 13 residues. CDR3 in DNA: TGTGCCAGCAGCTTAGATCGGGGTCGGGAGGCTTTCTTT. Amino acid sequence: CASSLDRGREAFF.

The rearrangement joins TRBV29-1 to TRBJ2-1, with TRBD2 matching 7 bases. The CDR3 covers 13 residues. V lost 4 bases and J lost 4; bases outside the gene matches: 4. The germline CDR1 and CDR2 sequences are SQVTM and ANQGSEA. CDR3 in amino acids: CSVGAGVYNEQFF. The CDR3 coding sequence is TGCAGCGTTGGGGCGGGGGTTTACAATGAGCAGTTCTTC.

V usage is TRBV11-2 and J usage is TRBJ2-6; D is ambiguous. Per the germline V gene, CDR1 is SGHAT and CDR2 is FQNNGV. This CDR3 has 14 residues. With 8 bases removed from V and 2 bases from J, the gap between germline ends came to 10 bases. The CDR3 bases are TGTGCCAGCCCTCTTTATCCTGGGGCCAACGTCCTGACTTTC. Translation: CASPLYPGANVLTF.

The chain combines TRBV27 with TRBJ1-6, with D possibly TRBD1 on 5 matching bases. The CDR3 is 15 residues long. Trimming cost V 4 bases and J 9 bases, with 16 bases left between them. Looked up from germline, CDR1 is MNHEY and CDR2 is SMNVEV (reference sequence). The CDR3 loop reads CASSSTIWGGSPLHF. CDR3 sequence (DNA): TGTGCCAGCAGTTCCACGATATGGGGCGGTTCACCCCTCCACTTT.

The chain combines TRBV9 with TRBJ2-1, with TRBD1 matching over 10 bases. Per the germline V gene, CDR1 is SGDLS and CDR2 is YYNGEE. The CDR3 has 15 residues. The V and J ends lost 4 bases and 3 bases, in that order; junction bases with no gene match: 4. The CDR3 protein is CASSSRTGGYNEQFF. The CDR3 DNA is TGTGCCAGCAGCTCTAGGACAGGGGGCTACAATGAGCAGTTCTTC. The full variable domain, completed using reference TRBV9 and TRBJ2-1, is DSGVTQTPKHLITATGQRVTLRCSPRSGDLSVYWYQQSLDQGLQFLIQYYNGEERAKGNILERFSAQQFPDLHSELNLSSLELGDSALYFCASSSRTGGYNEQFFGPGTRLTVL.

The gene calls are TRBV3-1 (or the pseudogene TRBV3-2) and TRBJ1-5; D remains ambiguous. Trimming stripped 1 base from V and 6 bases from J, with 7 bases between. Germline loops: CDR1 LGHDT, CDR2 YNNKEL (reference sequence). CDR3 length: 13 residues. CDR3 nucleotides: TGTGCCAGCAGCCAAGTTTCCTCTCAGCCCCAGCATTTT. It codes for CASSQVSSQPQHF.

V and J are TRBV10-1 and TRBJ2-1, with 10 bases lining up with TRBD2. J lost 0 bases, V lost 4 bases, and 3 bases had no gene match. CDR1 and CDR2 from the germline V gene are WNHNN and SYGVQD (reference sequence). The CDR3 covers 16 residues. CDR3 sequence: CASSGTSGSSYNEQFF. The CDR3 nucleotides are TGCGCCAGCAGTGGGACTAGCGGCAGCTCCTACAATGAGCAGTTCTTC.

The gene calls are TRBV3-1 (or the pseudogene TRBV3-2) and TRBJ1-2; D not resolved. Looked up from germline, CDR1 is LGHDT and CDR2 is YNNKEL (reference sequence). The CDR3 is 13 amino acids. The ends were cut back, 2 bases at V and 6 bases at J, with 10 bases in the middle. The CDR3 is CASSQLRGDGYTF. The CDR3 nucleotides are TGTGCCAGCAGCCAACTCCGGGGAGATGGCTACACCTTC.

The chain couples TRBV4-3 to TRBJ1-2; TRBD1 matches 11 bases. The germline CDR1 and CDR2 sequences are LGHNA and YSLEER. With V trimmed by 1 base and J by 7 bases, 2 bases remained unmatched. CDR3 length: 14 residues. The CDR3 region is CASSQAGQGGGYTF. Written as DNA, the CDR3 is TGCGCCAGCAGCCAAGCGGGACAGGGGGGTGGCTACACCTTC.

This rearrangement joins TRBV11-1 to TRBJ2-2; 8 nucleotides align to TRBD2. CDR3 size: 15 residues. Germline CDR1 and CDR2: SGHAT and FQDESV (reference sequence). Trimming cost V 6 bases and J 6 bases; bases outside gene matches: 9. CDR3 sequence reads: CASRVPGGPSGELFF. Here the CDR3 DNA reads TGTGCCAGCAGGGTACCGGGGGGGCCTTCCGGGGAGCTGTTTTTT.

This chain joins TRBV5-8 and TRBJ1-5; TRBD1 aligns across 7 bases. With V trimmed by 4 bases and J by 1 base, 5 bases remained unmatched. This CDR3 has 15 residues. Germline lookup yields CDR1 SGHTS and CDR2 YDEGEE. The CDR3 region has the DNA TGTGCCAGCAGCGTAGGGACAGTGAGCAATCAGCCCCAGCATTTT. It is translated as CASSVGTVSNQPQHF.

The rearrangement links TRBV6-5 to TRBJ1-1, with TRBD1 matching 8 bases. The V segment lost 9 bases and the J segment 5 bases; nucleotides outside the gene matches: 11. The CDR3 sequence is 14 residues long. Looked up from germline, CDR1 is MNHEY and CDR2 is SVGAGI. In DNA, the CDR3 is TGTGCCAGTCGCGGACAGGGCAGGGGTACTGAAGCTTTCTTT. Protein product: CASRGQGRGTEAFF.

This chain uses TRBV9 with TRBJ2-7, with D possibly being TRBD1 (5 bases). The V gene lost 0 bases and the J gene lost 5 bases, with 15 bases spanning the gap. The CDR3 contains 15 residues. Germline V gene data show CDR1 as SGDLS and CDR2 as YYNGEE. The CDR3 is CASSVGSGIFHEQYF. The CDR3 DNA reads TGTGCCAGCAGCGTAGGATCAGGGATCTTCCACGAGCAGTACTTC. Based on the CDR3 plus reference TRBV9 and TRBJ2-7, the full variable domain is DSGVTQTPKHLITATGQRVTLRCSPRSGDLSVYWYQQSLDQGLQFLIQYYNGEERAKGNILERFSAQQFPDLHSELNLSSLELGDSALYFCASSVGSGIFHEQYFGPGTRLTVT.

V is TRBV6-5 and J is TRBJ2-7; D remains ambiguous. Trimming took 4 bases from V and 3 from J, leaving 10 bases between them. Germline values: CDR1 MNHEY, CDR2 SVGAGI. The CDR3 has 13 amino acids. The CDR3 loop reads CASSSTRIYEQYF. In DNA form, the CDR3 reads TGTGCCAGCAGTTCTACGCGGATCTACGAGCAGTACTTC.

V and J are TRBV7-8 and TRBJ1-1, with 9 bases aligning to TRBD1. Trimming took 5 bases from V and 11 from J; bases not matched to a gene: 12. This CDR3 region has 14 residues. Germline V gene sequence: CDR1 SGHVS, CDR2 FQNEAQ. In DNA, the CDR3 is TGTGCCAGCAGCCCAGGGACAGGGACCCCCCGGGCTTTCTTT. Translation gives CASSPGTGTPRAFF.

This clone appeared a single time. The J gene is TRBJ2-5, the V gene TRBV28; 8 nucleotides agree with TRBD1. Germline values: CDR1 MDHEN, CDR2 SYDVKM. Trimming at V came to 4 bases and at J to 2 bases, leaving 9 bases not matched to a gene. The CDR3 spans 16 residues. As DNA, the CDR3 is TGTGCCAGCAGTTCGCGGACAGGGCTTCGACAAGAGACCCAGTACTTC. Its protein product is CASSSRTGLRQETQYF.

The chain recombines TRBV5-1 with TRBJ2-3, with 11 bases aligning to TRBD2. V lost 8 bases to trimming and J lost 2 bases; unmatched junction nucleotides: 4. The CDR3 has 14 amino acids. Germline V gene sequence: CDR1 SGHRS, CDR2 YFSETQ. The CDR3 loop reads CASSGGANTDTQYF. The CDR3 bases are TGCGCCAGTAGCGGGGGGGCCAACACAGATACGCAGTATTTT.

This sequence joins TRBV6-2 or TRBV6-3 and TRBJ1-1; no firm D call. V shed 2 bases and J shed 1 base, with 11 bases lying between them. In germline, CDR1 is MNHEY, CDR2 SVGEGT. The CDR3 covers 15 residues. CDR3 coding DNA: TGTGCCAGCAGTTACCCCGGTGCGGGGAACACTGAAGCTTTCTTT. Its protein is CASSYPGAGNTEAFF.